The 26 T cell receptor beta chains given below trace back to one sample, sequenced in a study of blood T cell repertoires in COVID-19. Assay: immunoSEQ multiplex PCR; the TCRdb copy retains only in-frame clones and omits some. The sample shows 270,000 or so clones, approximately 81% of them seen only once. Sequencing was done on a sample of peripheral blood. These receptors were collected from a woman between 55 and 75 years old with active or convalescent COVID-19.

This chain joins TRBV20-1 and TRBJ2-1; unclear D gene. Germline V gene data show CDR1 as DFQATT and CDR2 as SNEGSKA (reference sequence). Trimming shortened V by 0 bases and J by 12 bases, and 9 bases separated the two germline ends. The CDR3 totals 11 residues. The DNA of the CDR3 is TGCAGTGCTAGAGATACCAGAGGGCAGTTCTTC. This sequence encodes CSARDTRGQFF.

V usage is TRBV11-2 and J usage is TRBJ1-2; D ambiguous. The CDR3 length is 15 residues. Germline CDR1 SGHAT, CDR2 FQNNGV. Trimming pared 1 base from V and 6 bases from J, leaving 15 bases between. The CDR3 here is CASSLGGIGLHGYTF. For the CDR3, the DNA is TGTGCCAGCAGCTTAGGCGGGATCGGTCTCCATGGCTACACCTTC.

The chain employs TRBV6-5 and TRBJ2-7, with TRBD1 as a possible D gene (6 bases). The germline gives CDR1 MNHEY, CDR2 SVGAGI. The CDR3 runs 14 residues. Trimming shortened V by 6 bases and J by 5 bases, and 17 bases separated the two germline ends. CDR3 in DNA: TGTGCCAGCAGCTATTTGGGGGCGGTCAACGAGCAGTACTTC. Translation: CASSYLGAVNEQYF.

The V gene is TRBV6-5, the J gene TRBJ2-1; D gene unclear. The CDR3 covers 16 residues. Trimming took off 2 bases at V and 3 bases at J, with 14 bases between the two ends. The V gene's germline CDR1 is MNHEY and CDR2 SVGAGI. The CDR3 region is CASSYTGSSHYNEQFF. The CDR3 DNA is TGTGCCAGCAGTTACACCGGGTCATCTCACTACAATGAGCAGTTCTTC.

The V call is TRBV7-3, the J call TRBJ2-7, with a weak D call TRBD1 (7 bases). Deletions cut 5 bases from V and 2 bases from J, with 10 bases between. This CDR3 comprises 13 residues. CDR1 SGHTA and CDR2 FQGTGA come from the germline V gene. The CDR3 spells CASSPGGPYEQYF. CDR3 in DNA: TGTGCCAGCAGCCCAGGGGGGCCCTACGAGCAGTACTTC.

CDR3 nucleotide sequence: TGTGCCAGCAGTTTGAGACAGGCCGCCGAGCAGTACTTC. This gives the protein CASSLRQAAEQYF. The genes are TRBV28 and TRBJ2-7, with D maybe TRBD1 (6 bases). V shed 3 bases and J shed 6 bases, with 12 bases lying between them. Germline V lookup: CDR1 MDHEN, CDR2 SYDVKM. CDR3 size: 13 residues.

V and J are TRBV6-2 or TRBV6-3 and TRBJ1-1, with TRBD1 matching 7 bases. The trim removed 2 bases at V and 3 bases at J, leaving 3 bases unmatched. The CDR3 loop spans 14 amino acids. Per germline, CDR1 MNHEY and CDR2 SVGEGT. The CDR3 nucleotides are TGTGCCAGCAGTTACATTGACAGGGACACTGAAGCTTTCTTT. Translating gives CASSYIDRDTEAFF.

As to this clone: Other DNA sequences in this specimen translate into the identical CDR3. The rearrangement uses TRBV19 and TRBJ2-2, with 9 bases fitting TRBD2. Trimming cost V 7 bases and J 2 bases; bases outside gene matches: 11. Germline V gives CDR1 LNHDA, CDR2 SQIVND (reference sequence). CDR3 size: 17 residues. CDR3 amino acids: CASKRGAGGGNTGELFF. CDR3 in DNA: TGTGCCAGTAAGCGGGGGGCAGGGGGTGGAAACACCGGGGAGCTGTTTTTT.

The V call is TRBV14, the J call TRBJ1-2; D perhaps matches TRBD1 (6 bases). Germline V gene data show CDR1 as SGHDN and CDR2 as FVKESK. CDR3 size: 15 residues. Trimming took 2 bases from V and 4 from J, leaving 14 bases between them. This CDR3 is CASSQFFDRSYGYTF. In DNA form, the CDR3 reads TGTGCCAGCAGCCAATTCTTCGACAGGAGCTATGGCTACACCTTC.

The CDR3 reads CASSQVARQPIEAFF. CDR3 bases: TGTGCCAGCAGCCAAGTAGCACGACAGCCGATTGAAGCTTTCTTT. The V gene is TRBV3-1 (or the pseudogene TRBV3-2), the J gene TRBJ1-1; possible D gene TRBD1, 5 bases. In germline, CDR1 is LGHDT, CDR2 YNNKEL (reference sequence). V shed 1 base and J shed 7 bases, with 16 bases lying between them. This CDR3 contains 15 residues.

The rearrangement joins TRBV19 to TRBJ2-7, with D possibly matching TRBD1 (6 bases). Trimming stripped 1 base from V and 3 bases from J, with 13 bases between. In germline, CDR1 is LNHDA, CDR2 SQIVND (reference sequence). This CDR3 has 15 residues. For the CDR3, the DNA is TGTGCCAGTAGTATAGGAAGGGGACAAGTCTACGAGCAGTACTTC. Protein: CASSIGRGQVYEQYF.

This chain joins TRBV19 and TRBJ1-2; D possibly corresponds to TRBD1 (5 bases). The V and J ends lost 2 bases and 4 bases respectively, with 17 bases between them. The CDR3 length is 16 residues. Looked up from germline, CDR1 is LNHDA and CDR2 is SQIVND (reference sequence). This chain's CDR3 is CASSISDSFTVYGYTF. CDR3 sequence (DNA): TGTGCCAGTAGTATAAGCGACAGCTTTACTGTCTATGGCTACACCTTC.

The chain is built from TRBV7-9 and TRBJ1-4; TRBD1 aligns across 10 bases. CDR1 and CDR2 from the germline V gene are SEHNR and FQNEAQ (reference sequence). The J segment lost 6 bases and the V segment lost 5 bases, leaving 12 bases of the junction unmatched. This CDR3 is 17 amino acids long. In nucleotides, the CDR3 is TGTGCCAGCAGCCCAGTTGGTAGACAGGGGGCCGATGAAAAACTGTTTTTT. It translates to CASSPVGRQGADEKLFF.

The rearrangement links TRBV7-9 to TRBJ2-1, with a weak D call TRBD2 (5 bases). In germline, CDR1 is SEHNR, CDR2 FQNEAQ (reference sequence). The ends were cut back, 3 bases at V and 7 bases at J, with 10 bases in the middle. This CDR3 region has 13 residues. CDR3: CASSFDAGNEQFF. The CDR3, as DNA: TGTGCCAGCAGCTTTGACGCGGGTAATGAGCAGTTCTTC.

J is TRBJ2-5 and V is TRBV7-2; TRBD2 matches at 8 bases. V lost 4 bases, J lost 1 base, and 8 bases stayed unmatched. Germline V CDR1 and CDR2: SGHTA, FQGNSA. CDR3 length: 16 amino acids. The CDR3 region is CASSSQLAASQETQYF. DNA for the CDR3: TGTGCCAGCAGCTCACAACTAGCGGCCAGCCAAGAGACCCAGTACTTC.

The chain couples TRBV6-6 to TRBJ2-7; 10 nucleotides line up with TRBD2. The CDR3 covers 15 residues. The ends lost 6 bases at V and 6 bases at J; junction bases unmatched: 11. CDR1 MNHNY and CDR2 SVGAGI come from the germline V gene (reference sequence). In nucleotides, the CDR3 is TGTGCCAGCAGAAACCCAAGCCTAGCGGGGGCCGAGCAGTACTTC. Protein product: CASRNPSLAGAEQYF.

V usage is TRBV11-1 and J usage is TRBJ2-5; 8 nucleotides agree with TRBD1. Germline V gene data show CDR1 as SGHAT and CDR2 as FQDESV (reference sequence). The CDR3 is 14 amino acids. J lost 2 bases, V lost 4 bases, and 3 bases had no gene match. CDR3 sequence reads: CASSYRTGQETQYF. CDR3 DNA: TGTGCCAGCAGCTACCGGACAGGGCAAGAGACCCAGTACTTC.

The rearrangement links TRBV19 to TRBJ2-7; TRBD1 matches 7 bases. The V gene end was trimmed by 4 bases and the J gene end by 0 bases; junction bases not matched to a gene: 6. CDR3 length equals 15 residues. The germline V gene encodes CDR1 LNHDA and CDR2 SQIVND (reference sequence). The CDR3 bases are TGTGCCAGTAGTAAGGACAGGCATAGCTCCTACGAGCAGTACTTC. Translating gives CASSKDRHSSYEQYF.

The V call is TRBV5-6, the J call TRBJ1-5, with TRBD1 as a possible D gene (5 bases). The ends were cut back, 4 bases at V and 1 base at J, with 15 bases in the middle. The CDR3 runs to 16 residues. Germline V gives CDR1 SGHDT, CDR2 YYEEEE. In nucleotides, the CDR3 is TGTGCCAGCAGCCCCGGGGGGGGTAGGAGCAATCAGCCCCAGCATTTT. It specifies CASSPGGGRSNQPQHF.

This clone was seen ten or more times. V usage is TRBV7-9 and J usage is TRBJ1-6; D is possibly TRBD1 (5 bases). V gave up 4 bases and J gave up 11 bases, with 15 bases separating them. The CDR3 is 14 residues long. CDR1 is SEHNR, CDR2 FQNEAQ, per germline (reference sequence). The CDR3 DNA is TGTGCCAGCAGCTCCGGCCGGACAACCACACCCCTCCACTTT. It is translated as CASSSGRTTTPLHF.

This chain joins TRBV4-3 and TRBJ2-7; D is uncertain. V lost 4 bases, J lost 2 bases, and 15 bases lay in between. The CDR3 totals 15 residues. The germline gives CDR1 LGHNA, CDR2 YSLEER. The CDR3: CASSPDAGSPYEQYF. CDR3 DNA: TGCGCCAGCAGCCCAGATGCCGGGTCCCCCTACGAGCAGTACTTC.

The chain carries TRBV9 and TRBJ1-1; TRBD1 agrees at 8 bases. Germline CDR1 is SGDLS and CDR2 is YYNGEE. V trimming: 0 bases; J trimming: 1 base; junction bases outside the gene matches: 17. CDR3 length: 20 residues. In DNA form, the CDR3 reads TGTGCCAGCAGCGTAGCATCGGGGGCCAGGGGGCCCGGGGGGAACACTGAAGCTTTCTTT. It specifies CASSVASGARGPGGNTEAFF.

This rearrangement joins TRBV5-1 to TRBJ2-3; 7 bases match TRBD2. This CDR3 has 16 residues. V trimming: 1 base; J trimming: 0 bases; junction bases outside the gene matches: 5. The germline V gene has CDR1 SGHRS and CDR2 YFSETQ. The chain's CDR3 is CASSLRVGGSTDTQYF. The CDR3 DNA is TGCGCCAGCAGCTTGCGTGTCGGGGGGAGCACAGATACGCAGTATTTT.

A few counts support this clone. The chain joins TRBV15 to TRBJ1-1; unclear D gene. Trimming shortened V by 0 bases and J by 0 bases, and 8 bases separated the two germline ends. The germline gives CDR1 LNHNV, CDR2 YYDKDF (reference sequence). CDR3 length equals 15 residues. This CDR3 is CATSRDYQMNTEAFF. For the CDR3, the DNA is TGTGCCACCAGCAGAGATTATCAGATGAACACTGAAGCTTTCTTT.

The CDR3 is CASSQSPGWDYGYTF. The CDR3, as DNA: TGCGCCAGCAGCCAATCGCCAGGGTGGGACTATGGCTACACCTTC. V gene TRBV4-3 combines with J gene TRBJ1-2, with D tentatively TRBD1 (5 bases). V lost 2 bases and J lost 3, with 13 bases in between. The V gene's germline CDR1 is LGHNA and CDR2 YSLEER. CDR3 length equals 15 residues.

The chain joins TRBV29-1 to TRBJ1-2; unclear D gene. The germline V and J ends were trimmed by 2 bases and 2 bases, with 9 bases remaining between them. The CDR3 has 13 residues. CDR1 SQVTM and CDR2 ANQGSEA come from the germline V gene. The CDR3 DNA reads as TGCAGCGTTGAATCTCAGGTCAACTATGGCTACACCTTC. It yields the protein CSVESQVNYGYTF.